This TCR beta chain was recovered during a study of blood T cells in healthy people across ages. Germline CDR1 and CDR2: SGHTA and FQGNSA. Trimming took off 1 base at V and 3 bases at J, with 10 bases between the two ends. The CDR3 length is 16 residues. Primers used in a second PCR of roughly 6 to 12 cycles were a sample-barcoded 5' primer and a J-beta primer mix. TCRdb recomputed calls from the 5' RACE reads with MiXCR, one row per CDR3 protein. The top ten clones hold approximately 2% of a sample with 1.5 million to 2 million distinct CDR3 sequences, around 50% of them seen once. This clonotype was counted a single time.

The sequence derives from a woman aged 40 to 55 in good health. Sequenced sample: blood. This chain connects TRBV7-2 to TRBJ1-6; D is ambiguous. DNA for the CDR3: TGTGCCAGCAGCTTAGGCCCGAGCCTCTATAATTCACCCCTCCACTTT. This gives the protein CASSLGPSLYNSPLHF.